A single sample is the source of the 13 T cell receptor beta chains below, sequenced in a study of molecular identifiers for immune sequencing clone quantification. Via MiXCR, TCRdb re-called the PCR reads, giving one row per CDR3 protein. Among approximately 63,000 distinct CDR3 sequences listed, roughly a fifth were seen once. The sequenced material came from naive CD8+ T cells from blood, with Jurkat cell RNA spiked in. Subset meaning: FACS-sorted CD8+CD4-CCR7+CD45RA+ naive T cells. Receptors were obtained from a human donor in good health. Some libraries in this study had Jurkat cell RNA spiked in.

This clonotype was observed many times. The chain couples TRBV29-1 to TRBJ2-7, with a possible D match to TRBD1 (6 bases). Germline assignment: CDR1 SQVTM and CDR2 ANQGSEA. V lost 7 bases and J lost 6, with 19 bases in between. CDR3 size: 13 residues. Here the CDR3 reads CSALYGAGAEQYF. CDR3 nucleotide sequence: TGCAGCGCCCTGTATGGGGCAGGGGCCGAGCAGTACTTC.

The chain combines TRBV27 with TRBJ2-7, with a tentative D call TRBD2 (5 bases). The CDR3 has 11 residues. Looked up from germline, CDR1 is MNHEY and CDR2 is SMNVEV (reference sequence). V was cut by 7 bases and J by 3 bases, with 7 bases left in between. CDR3 region: CASKLGYEQYF. The CDR3 DNA follows: TGTGCCAGCAAACTAGGCTACGAGCAGTACTTC.

The chain couples TRBV7-8 to TRBJ2-1; perhaps D is TRBD1 or TRBD2 (5 bases each). Germline V CDR1 and CDR2: SGHVS, FQNEAQ. There are 17 residues in the CDR3. Trimming removed 8 bases at V and 0 bases at J, with 20 bases between. The CDR3 DNA sequence: TGTGCCAGCGCGGTACGGGGAACAGGTAGCTCCTACAATGAGCAGTTCTTC. The encoded protein is CASAVRGTGSSYNEQFF.

This clonotype was found many times. The chain recombines TRBV19 with TRBJ2-7; D ambiguous. Trimming took 6 bases from V and 3 from J, leaving 12 bases between them. The CDR3 has 13 residues. Germline loops: CDR1 LNHDA, CDR2 SQIVND (reference sequence). CDR3 coding DNA: TGTGCCAGTAGCCCGAAGGGATTCTACGAGCAGTACTTC. Translating it yields CASSPKGFYEQYF.

The rearrangement joins TRBV6-6 to TRBJ1-2; tentative D call: TRBD1 (5 bases). Germline CDR1 reads MNHNY; CDR2 reads SVGAGI (reference sequence). V was trimmed by 2 bases and J by 4 bases, leaving 14 bases between them. This CDR3 spans 15 amino acids. CDR3 region: CASSYDSRGSYGYTF. Here the CDR3 DNA reads TGTGCCAGCAGTTACGACAGTCGCGGGAGCTATGGCTACACCTTC.

The chain uses TRBV11-2 and TRBJ2-1, with 7 bases identical to TRBD1. V was clipped by 5 bases and J by 7 bases; unmatched bases: 8. The germline CDR1 and CDR2 sequences are SGHAT and FQNNGV. The CDR3 has 14 residues. CDR3 nucleotide sequence: TGTGCCAGCAGCACTCCGACAGGGTGGAATGAGCAGTTCTTC. Residues: CASSTPTGWNEQFF.

This clonotype was detected once. The gene calls are TRBV5-6 and TRBJ1-1; D uncertain. Germline CDR1 and CDR2: SGHDT and YYEEEE. Trimming took off 3 bases at V and 6 bases at J, with 9 bases between the two ends. This CDR3 contains 12 residues. The CDR3 DNA follows: TGTGCCAGCAGCTCCACAATGGCTGAAGCTTTCTTT. Its protein product is CASSSTMAEAFF. The full variable domain, in which reference TRBV5-6 and TRBJ1-1 provide the parts outside the CDR3, is DAGVTQSPTHLIKTRGQQVTLRCSPKSGHDTVSWYQQALGQGPQFIFQYYEEEERQRGNFPDRFSGHQFPNYSSELNVNALLLGDSALYLCASSSTMAEAFFGQGTRLTVV.

This clonotype was observed many times. The J gene is TRBJ2-7, the V gene TRBV11-2; 8 bases map to TRBD1. Per the germline V gene, CDR1 is SGHAT and CDR2 is FQNNGV. V trimming: 1 base; J trimming: 5 bases; junction bases outside the gene matches: 10. The CDR3 sequence is 16 residues long. CDR3 nucleotides: TGTGCCAGCAGCTTAGCCCCGTGGACAGGGATCGACGAGCAGTACTTC. This translates into CASSLAPWTGIDEQYF.

The table lists this clonotype with many counts. CDR3 DNA sequence: TGCAGCGTGACGGGACAGTTTTACGAGCAGTACTTC. It codes for CSVTGQFYEQYF. The V and J genes are TRBV29-1 and TRBJ2-7; 7 bases are a match to TRBD1. This CDR3 region has 12 residues. Germline-derived CDR1 and CDR2 are SQVTM and ANQGSEA. V gave up 6 bases and J gave up 4 bases; unmatched junction bases: 6.

This clonotype appeared a few times. The chain has TRBV7-9 and TRBJ1-1; D is undetermined. The germline V and J ends were trimmed by 6 bases and 1 base, with 18 bases remaining between them. CDR3 length equals 16 residues. The germline gives CDR1 SEHNR, CDR2 FQNEAQ (reference sequence). The CDR3 coding sequence is TGTGCCAGCAGGTCCACGGGGAGAGGATCGAACACTGAAGCTTTCTTT. The encoded protein is CASRSTGRGSNTEAFF.

This clonotype has a count of ten or more. The chain combines TRBV29-1 with TRBJ2-7, with a possible D match to TRBD1 (6 bases). CDR1 and CDR2 (germline): SQVTM, ANQGSEA. The CDR3 length is 15 residues. The V end was cut by 1 base, the J end by 2 bases, with 15 bases between. In DNA form, the CDR3 reads TGCAGCGTTGAAGCGAACCGGGACAACACCTACGAGCAGTACTTC. It specifies CSVEANRDNTYEQYF.

This clonotype was observed many times. The chain combines TRBV11-2 with TRBJ2-3; possibly TRBD1 for D (5 bases). Germline V gives CDR1 SGHAT, CDR2 FQNNGV. V lost 0 bases, J lost 4 bases, and 17 bases lay in between. CDR3 size: 17 residues. The CDR3 spells CASSLDSFREGSDTQYF. The CDR3 bases are TGTGCCAGCAGCTTAGATAGTTTCAGGGAAGGATCAGATACGCAGTATTTT.

This clonotype was counted a few times. The genes are TRBV7-8 and TRBJ2-2; TRBD2 matches 12 bases. The length of the CDR3 is 18 residues. The V gene end was trimmed by 5 bases and the J gene end by 2 bases; junction bases not matched to a gene: 9. Germline V gives CDR1 SGHVS, CDR2 FQNEAQ. The CDR3 coding sequence is TGTGCCAGCAGCCCTAGGAGACTAGCGGGAGAAAACACCGGGGAGCTGTTTTTT. Translated: CASSPRRLAGENTGELFF.